This T cell receptor beta chain was sequenced for a study of T-cell reconstitution after alpha-beta-depleted transplantation in children. Unique molecular identifiers tagged the TCRbeta library. TCRdb re-derived calls from the PCR reads in MiXCR, one entry per CDR3 protein. The sample has about 610,000 distinct CDR3 sequences, roughly a tenth seen once. Germline CDR1 is DFQATT and CDR2 is SNEGSKA (reference sequence). V shed 2 bases and J 8 bases; nucleotides not matched to a gene: 11. This CDR3 spans 18 amino acids. This clonotype was picked up a small number of times. This specimen was PBMCs from the stem cell graft donor, taken from the stem cell graft. The sequence derives from a human donor who donated a stem cell graft to a child with acute myeloid leukemia. V usage is TRBV20-1 and J usage is TRBJ2-2; 16 nucleotides line up with TRBD2. CDR3 loop: CSARPGLAGGSGVGELFF. DNA for the CDR3: TGCAGTGCTAGACCGGGACTAGCGGGAGGGAGTGGTGTGGGGGAGCTGTTTTTT.